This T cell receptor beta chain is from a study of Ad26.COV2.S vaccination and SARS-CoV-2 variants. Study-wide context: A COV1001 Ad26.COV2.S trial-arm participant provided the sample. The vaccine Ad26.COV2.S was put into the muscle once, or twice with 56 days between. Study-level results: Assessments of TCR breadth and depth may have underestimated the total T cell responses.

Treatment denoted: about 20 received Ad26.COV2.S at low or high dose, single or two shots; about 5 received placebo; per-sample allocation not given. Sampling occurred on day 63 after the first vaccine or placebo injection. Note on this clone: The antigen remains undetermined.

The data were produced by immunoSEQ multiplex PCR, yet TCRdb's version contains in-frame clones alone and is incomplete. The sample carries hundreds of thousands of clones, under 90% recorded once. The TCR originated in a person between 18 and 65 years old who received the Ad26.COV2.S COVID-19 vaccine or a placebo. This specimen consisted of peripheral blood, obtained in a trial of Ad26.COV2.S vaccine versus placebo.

The CDR3 loop reads CAIRGTGGEKLFF. DNA for the CDR3: TGTGCCATCAGGGGGACAGGGGGCGAAAAACTGTTTTTT. The chain carries TRBV10-3 and TRBJ1-4, with 12 nucleotides matching TRBD1. With V trimmed by 6 bases and J by 8 bases, 1 base remained unmatched. CDR3 length equals 13 residues. Germline CDR1 ENHRY, CDR2 SYGVKD.